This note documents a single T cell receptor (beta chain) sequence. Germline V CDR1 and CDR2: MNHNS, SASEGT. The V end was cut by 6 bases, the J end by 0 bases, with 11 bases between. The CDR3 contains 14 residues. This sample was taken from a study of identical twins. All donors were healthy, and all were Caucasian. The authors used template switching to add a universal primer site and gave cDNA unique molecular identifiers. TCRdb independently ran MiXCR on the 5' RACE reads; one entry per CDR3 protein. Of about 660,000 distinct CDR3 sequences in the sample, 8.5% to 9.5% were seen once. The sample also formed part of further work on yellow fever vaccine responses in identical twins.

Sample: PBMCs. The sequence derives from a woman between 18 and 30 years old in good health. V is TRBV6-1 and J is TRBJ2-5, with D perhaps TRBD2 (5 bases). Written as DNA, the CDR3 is TGTGCCAGCAGCAAGACGGGGTACCAAGAGACCCAGTACTTC. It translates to CASSKTGYQETQYF.